Below, one TCR beta chain is given with its context. From germline, CDR1 is GTSNPN and CDR2 SVGIG (reference sequence). The CDR3 contains 16 residues. Trimming pared 0 bases from V and 2 bases from J, leaving 14 bases between. Data came from immunoSEQ multiplex PCR; TCRdb stores just in-frame clones and leaves some out. The data hold 140,000 to 150,000 clones, with about 87% observed a single time. This study enrolled people aged about 18 to 90 from about 24 US geographic areas. Participants' reported clinical history set cohort assignment. The source of the sample is a study of blood T cell repertoires in COVID-19. Background on the study: The origin of the acute and convalescent COVID-19 samples was the United States, Italy and Spain. In each case, the material was cDNA or gDNA derived from T cells, B-cell-depleted T cells, or PBMCs.

This receptor was obtained from a man aged 55 to 70 who had recovered from COVID-19. The sequenced sample was PBMCs or T cells enriched from blood (not recorded which). The chain recombines TRBV30 with TRBJ1-5; no definite D call. In DNA, the CDR3 is TGTGCCTGGAGTGTAGAGGGCAAAAAGGGCAATCAGCCCCAGCATTTT. It codes for CAWSVEGKKGNQPQHF.